This TCR beta chain was found in a study of blood T cell repertoires in COVID-19. About the study: The cDNA or gDNA used as material had been derived from T cells, B-cell-depleted T cells, or PBMCs.

Trimming removed 1 base at V and 4 bases at J, with 10 bases between. The CDR3 has 14 residues. Germline V gene sequence: CDR1 MNHEY, CDR2 SMNVEV (reference sequence). Using immunoSEQ multiplex PCR, the repertoire was profiled, and TCRdb retains in-frame clones only, with some absent. This sample has 450,000 or so clones, with 90% found just once. The source of this sequence is a man younger than 35 who had recovered from COVID-19. The sequencing sample was made of PBMCs or T cells enriched from blood (not recorded which). This chain uses TRBV27 with TRBJ1-1; a weak D match, TRBD1 (5 bases). CDR3 DNA sequence: TGTGCCAGCAGTTTATTTTCAGGGATCACTGAAGCTTTCTTT. Translating gives CASSLFSGITEAFF.